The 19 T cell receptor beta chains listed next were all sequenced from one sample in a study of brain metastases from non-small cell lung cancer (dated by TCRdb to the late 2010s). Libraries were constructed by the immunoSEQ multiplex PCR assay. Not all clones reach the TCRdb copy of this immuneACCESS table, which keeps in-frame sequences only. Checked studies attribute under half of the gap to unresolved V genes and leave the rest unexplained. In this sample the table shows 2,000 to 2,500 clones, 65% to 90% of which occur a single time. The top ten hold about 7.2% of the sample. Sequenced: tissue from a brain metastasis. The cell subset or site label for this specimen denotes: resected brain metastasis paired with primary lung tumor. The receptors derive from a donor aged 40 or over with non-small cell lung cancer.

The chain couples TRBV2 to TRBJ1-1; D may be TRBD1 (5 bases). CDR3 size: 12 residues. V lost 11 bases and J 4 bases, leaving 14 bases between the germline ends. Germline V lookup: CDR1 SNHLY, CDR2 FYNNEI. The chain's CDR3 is CAPRDGGTEAFF. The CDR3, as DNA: TGTGCCCCCAGGGATGGCGGCACTGAAGCTTTCTTT.

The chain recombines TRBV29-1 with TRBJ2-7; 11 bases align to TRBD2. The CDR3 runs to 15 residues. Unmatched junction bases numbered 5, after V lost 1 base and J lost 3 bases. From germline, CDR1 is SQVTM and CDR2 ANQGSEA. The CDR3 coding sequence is TGCAGCGTTGAAGGAGGCCTAGCGGGAGGCTACGAGCAGTACTTC. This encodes CSVEGGLAGGYEQYF.

The DNA for the CDR3 is TGTGCCATCAGGAGGACCCTAGACCAGCCCCAGCATTTT. It is translated as CAIRRTLDQPQHF. J is TRBJ1-5 and V is TRBV10-3; D uncertain. The germline gives CDR1 ENHRY, CDR2 SYGVKD. The V and J ends lost 6 bases and 7 bases respectively, with 13 bases between them. The CDR3 runs 13 residues.

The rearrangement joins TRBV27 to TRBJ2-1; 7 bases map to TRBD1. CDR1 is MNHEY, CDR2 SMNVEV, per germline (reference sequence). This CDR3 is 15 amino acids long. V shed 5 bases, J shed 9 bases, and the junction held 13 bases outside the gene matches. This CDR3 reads CASSNRALGGGEQFF. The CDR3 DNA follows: TGTGCCAGCAGTAACCGGGCCTTAGGGGGCGGTGAGCAGTTCTTC.

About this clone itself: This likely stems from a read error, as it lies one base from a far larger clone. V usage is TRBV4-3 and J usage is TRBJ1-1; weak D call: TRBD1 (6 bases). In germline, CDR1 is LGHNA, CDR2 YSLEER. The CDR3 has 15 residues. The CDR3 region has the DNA TGCGTCAGCAGCCAAGGGGGATGGCTGAACACTGAAGCTTTCTTT. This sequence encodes CVSSQGGWLNTEAFF.

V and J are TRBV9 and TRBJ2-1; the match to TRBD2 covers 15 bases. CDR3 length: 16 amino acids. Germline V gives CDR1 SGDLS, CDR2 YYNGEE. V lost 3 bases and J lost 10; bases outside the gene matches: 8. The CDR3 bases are TGTGCCAGCAGCGCAAGGACTAGCGGGAGGGTATGGGAGCAGTTCTTC. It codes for CASSARTSGRVWEQFF. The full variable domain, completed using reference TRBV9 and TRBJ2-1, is DSGVTQTPKHLITATGQRVTLRCSPRSGDLSVYWYQQSLDQGLQFLIQYYNGEERAKGNILERFSAQQFPDLHSELNLSSLELGDSALYFCASSARTSGRVWEQFFGPGTRLTVL.

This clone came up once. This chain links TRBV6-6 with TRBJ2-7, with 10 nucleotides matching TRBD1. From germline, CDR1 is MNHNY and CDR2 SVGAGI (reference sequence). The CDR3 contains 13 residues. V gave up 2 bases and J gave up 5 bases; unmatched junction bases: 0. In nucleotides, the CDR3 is TGTGCCAGCAGTTACGGACAGGGGGACGAGCAGTACTTC. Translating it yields CASSYGQGDEQYF.

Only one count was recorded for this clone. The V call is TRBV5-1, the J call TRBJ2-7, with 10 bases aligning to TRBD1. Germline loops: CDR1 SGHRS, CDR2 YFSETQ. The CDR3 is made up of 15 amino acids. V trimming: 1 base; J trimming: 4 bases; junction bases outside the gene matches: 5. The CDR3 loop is CASSLSGQGIYEQYF. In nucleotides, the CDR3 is TGCGCCAGCAGCTTGTCGGGACAGGGGATTTACGAGCAGTACTTC.

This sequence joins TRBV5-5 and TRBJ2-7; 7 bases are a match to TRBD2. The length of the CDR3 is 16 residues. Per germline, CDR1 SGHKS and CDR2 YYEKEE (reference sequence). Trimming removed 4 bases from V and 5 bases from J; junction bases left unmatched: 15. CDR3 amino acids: CASSPTPPGGMNEQYF. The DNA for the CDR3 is TGTGCCAGCAGCCCAACCCCCCCCGGGGGGATGAACGAGCAGTACTTC.

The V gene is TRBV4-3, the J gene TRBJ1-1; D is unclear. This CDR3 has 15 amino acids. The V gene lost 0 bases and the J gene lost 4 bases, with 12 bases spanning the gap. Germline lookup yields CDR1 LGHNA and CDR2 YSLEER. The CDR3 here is CASSQDRGRGTEAFF. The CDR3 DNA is TGCGCCAGCAGCCAAGACCGGGGTCGGGGCACTGAAGCTTTCTTT.

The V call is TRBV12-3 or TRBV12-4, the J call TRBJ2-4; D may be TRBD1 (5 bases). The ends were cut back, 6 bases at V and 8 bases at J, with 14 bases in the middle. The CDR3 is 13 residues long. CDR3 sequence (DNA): TGTGCCAGCAGCCGGGCCCAGGGCCACATTCAGTACTTC. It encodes CASSRAQGHIQYF.

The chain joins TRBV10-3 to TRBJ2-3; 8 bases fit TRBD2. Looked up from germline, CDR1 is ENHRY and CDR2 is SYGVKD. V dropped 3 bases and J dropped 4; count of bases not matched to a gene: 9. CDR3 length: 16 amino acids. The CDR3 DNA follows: TGTGCCATCAGTGAAAGGAGCGGGGGAGGGTCAGATACGCAGTATTTT. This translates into CAISERSGGGSDTQYF.

CDR3: CASSDRGTSPLHF. Here the CDR3 DNA reads TGTGCCAGCAGTGATCGGGGGACCTCACCCCTCCACTTT. This chain connects TRBV2 to TRBJ1-6, with D perhaps TRBD1 (5 bases). The CDR3 has 13 amino acids. Germline CDR1 and CDR2: SNHLY and FYNNEI. Deletions cut 3 bases from V and 10 bases from J, with 10 bases between.

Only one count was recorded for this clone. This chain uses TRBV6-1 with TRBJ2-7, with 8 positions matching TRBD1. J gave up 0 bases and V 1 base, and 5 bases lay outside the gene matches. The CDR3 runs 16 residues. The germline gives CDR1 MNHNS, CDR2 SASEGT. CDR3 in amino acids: CASSEGGQGSSYEQYF. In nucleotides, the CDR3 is TGTGCCAGCAGTGAAGGAGGACAGGGTAGCTCCTACGAGCAGTACTTC.

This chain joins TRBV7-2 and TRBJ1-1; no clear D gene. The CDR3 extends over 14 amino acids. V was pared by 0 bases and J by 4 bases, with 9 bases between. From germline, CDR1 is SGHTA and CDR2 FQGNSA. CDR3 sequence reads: CASSLAARSTEAFF. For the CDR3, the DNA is TGTGCCAGCAGCTTAGCAGCGAGGAGCACTGAAGCTTTCTTT.

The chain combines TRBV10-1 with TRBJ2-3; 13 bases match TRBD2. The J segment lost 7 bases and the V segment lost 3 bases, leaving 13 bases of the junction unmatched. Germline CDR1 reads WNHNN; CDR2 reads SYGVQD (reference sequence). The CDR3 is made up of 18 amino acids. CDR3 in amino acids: CASSDPGLAGRHGNTQYF. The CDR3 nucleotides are TGCGCCAGCAGTGATCCGGGACTAGCGGGACGGCATGGAAATACGCAGTATTTT.

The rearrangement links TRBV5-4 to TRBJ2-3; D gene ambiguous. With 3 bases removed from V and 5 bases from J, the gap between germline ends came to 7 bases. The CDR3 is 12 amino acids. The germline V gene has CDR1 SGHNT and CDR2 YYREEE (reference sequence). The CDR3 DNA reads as TGTGCCAGCAGCTGGCCGGGAGATACGCAGTATTTT. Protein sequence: CASSWPGDTQYF.

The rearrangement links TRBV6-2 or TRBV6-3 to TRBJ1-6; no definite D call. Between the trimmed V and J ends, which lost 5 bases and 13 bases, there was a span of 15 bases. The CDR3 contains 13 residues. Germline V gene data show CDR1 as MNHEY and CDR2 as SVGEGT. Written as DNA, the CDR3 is TGTGCCAGCAGTGACGGTCCCCGCTGGCCCCTCCACTTT. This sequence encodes CASSDGPRWPLHF.

The DNA of the CDR3 is TGTGCCAGCAGCTTAAAAGGACAGCCGAGGACTGAAGCTTTCTTT. As protein: CASSLKGQPRTEAFF. This rearrangement joins TRBV7-9 to TRBJ1-1; maybe TRBD1 (6 bases). The CDR3 has 15 amino acids. Germline-derived CDR1 and CDR2 are SEHNR and FQNEAQ (reference sequence). Trimming took off 2 bases at V and 5 bases at J, with 15 bases between the two ends.